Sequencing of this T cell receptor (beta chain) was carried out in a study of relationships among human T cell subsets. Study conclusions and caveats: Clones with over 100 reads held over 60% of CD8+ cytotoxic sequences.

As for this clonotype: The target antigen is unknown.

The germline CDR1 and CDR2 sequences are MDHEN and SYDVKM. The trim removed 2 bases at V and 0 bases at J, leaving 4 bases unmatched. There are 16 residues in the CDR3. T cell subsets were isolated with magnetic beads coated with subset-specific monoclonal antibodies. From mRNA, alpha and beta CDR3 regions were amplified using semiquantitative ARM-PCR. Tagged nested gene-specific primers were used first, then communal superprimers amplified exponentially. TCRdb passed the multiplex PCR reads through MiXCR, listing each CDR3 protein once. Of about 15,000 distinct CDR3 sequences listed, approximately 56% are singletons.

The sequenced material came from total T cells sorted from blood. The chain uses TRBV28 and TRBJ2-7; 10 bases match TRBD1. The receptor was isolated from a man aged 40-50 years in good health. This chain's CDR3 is CASSLQGQGHSYEQYF. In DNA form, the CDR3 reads TGTGCCAGCAGTTTACAGGGACAGGGGCACTCCTACGAGCAGTACTTC.